This T cell receptor (beta chain) was identified in a study of cytomegalovirus exposure and HLA in healthy donors. Background on the study: Around 87 million unique TCRs, all from HLA-typed donors, were included in an early release of the data.

As to this clone: Antigen unknown.

Germline V CDR1 and CDR2: SGHDT, YYEEEE. The CDR3 contains 14 residues. Trimming shortened V by 5 bases and J by 4 bases, and 13 bases separated the two germline ends. The PCR had 60 Vbeta and 13 Jbeta primers. This table comes from immunoSEQ multiplex PCR, and its TCRdb copy is limited to in-frame clones, with some not included. This sample contains around 200,000 clones. Study outcomes and limitations: At a 0.05 false discovery rate, a later analysis found some 18,000 TCR beta sequences to be associated with HLA alleles.

This receptor was taken from a girl aged 2-10 years in good health and CMV-seropositive. This rearrangement joins TRBV5-6 to TRBJ1-3; tentative D call: TRBD1 (6 bases). Input material: PBMCs. The CDR3 here is CASSPDRIGNTIYF. The CDR3 DNA is TGTGCCAGCAGTCCCGACAGGATCGGAAACACCATATATTTT.